This T cell receptor (beta chain) was documented in a study of a mutant IDH1 vaccine in newly diagnosed glioma listed by TCRdb under 2021. Regarding the study in general: Across visits V03 through V10, patients got a total of eight vaccinations, given in weeks 1, 3, 5, 7, 11, 15, 19 and 23. Vaccination started 4-6 weeks after radiotherapy alone, or was given together with temozolomide cycles in the groups whose treatment included chemotherapy. The roughly 32 treated patients were approximately 62% male and about 40% female, with a mean age of roughly 40 years. Before enrollment, patients had received standard therapy of radiotherapy alone, temozolomide alone, or radiochemotherapy with temozolomide; most received the combination. Peripheral blood was collected at six visits: V03 (baseline), V05, V07, V10, V12 and V13. Longitudinal TCRB deep sequencing was done for some 26 treated patients, wherever samples were available for exploratory analyses.

This specimen's time point label, per the study, means: week 23, last vaccination. Each vaccine dose, consisting of 300 ug of a 20-mer mutant IDH1 peptide in Montanide, was administered subcutaneously with topical imiquimod. All donors had newly diagnosed IDH1-mutant astrocytomas of WHO grade 3 or 4 that showed loss of nuclear ATRX. The samples were drawn from NOA16, a multicentre, single-arm, open-label phase I trial in Germany that tested a mutant IDH1 peptide vaccine in humans for the first time. The DNeasy Blood and Tissue Kit was used to extract genomic DNA from EDTA blood for TCRB sequencing. A remark on this clone: What this receptor recognizes is not known. Per-base quality was not reported, and no clone a single base away is much larger than it.

The investigation overall reported the following: Pseudoprogression appeared unrelated to alterations in the top peripheral T cell clonotypes detected by TCRB sequencing. Across multiple MHC alleles, vaccine-induced immune responses were seen in more than 90% of patients. The authors stated that sample limitations prevented analyses of patient blood samples from being reproduced. Selection of PBMC samples for TCRB deep sequencing was based on availability.

Receptor libraries were prepared by the immunoSEQ multiplex PCR assay. Rearranged TCR beta chain sequences were amplified using the hsTCRB Kit according to the manufacturer's protocol. Sequencing of TCRB libraries was carried out on an Illumina MiSeq. As for the authors' bioinformatics: The kit vendor's proprietary platform handled demultiplexing, trimming and gene mapping. In its TCRdb copy, this immuneACCESS table keeps in-frame sequences only and misses some clones. Where compared with another copy, unresolved V genes explain less than half of these, and the others have no known cause. V and J calls and clone size are given by that table; D and trimming were obtained from the DNA. Recorded for this sample are some 80,000 clones; around 85% of them occurred a single time. The ten largest clones add up to roughly 0.81% of the sample. Here the sequenced sample was PBMCs, taken from a glioma patient whose treatment included an IDH1 peptide vaccine. The TCR comes from a woman aged 50 to 60 with glioma.

The CDR3 protein sequence reads: CWGTGDEQYF. At the DNA level, the sequence is TGCTGGGGGACAGGGGATGAGCAGTACTTC. The chain employs TRBV29-1 and TRBJ2-7, with TRBD1 identical over 10 junction bases. Its CDR3 holds 10 amino acids, cysteine through phenylalanine. CDR3 DNA is the only sequence kept; it has 30 bases, read in frame from the first base. The germline V gene provides CDR1 SQVTM and CDR2 ANQGSEA.